This T cell receptor (beta chain) derives from a study of T cells after yellow fever vaccination. Study context: For low cell numbers, libraries were made with SMART-Seq v4 Ultra Low Input.

This clonotype occurred a few times. MiXCR, applied by TCRdb to the 5' RACE reads, yields one record per CDR3 protein. The table includes some 320,000 distinct CDR3 sequences, approximately 4.5% detected once. Sample: PBMCs, taken 15 days after the yellow fever booster vaccination. The TCR comes from a man aged 18 to 30 who received the YFV17D yellow fever vaccine.

CDR3 sequence (DNA): TGTGCCAGCAGTTTGGGAGAGGGGGACCGAGGGGTTAATCAGCCCCAGCATTTT. It is translated as CASSLGEGDRGVNQPQHF. The chain links TRBV12-3 or TRBV12-4 to TRBJ1-5, with D possibly matching TRBD1 (6 bases). The germline V and J ends were trimmed by 3 bases and 4 bases, with 22 bases remaining between them. The CDR3 has 18 residues.